Listed here are 12 T cell receptor beta chains from one sample, sequenced in a study of human T cells and chemical hapten exposure. The time point is: healthy volunteer bleed at 2 weeks. The authors extracted total RNA from unfractionated whole blood. TCRdb used MiXCR to reprocess the RACE reads, holding one entry per CDR3 protein. The repertoire holds 75,000 to 100,000 distinct CDR3 sequences, about 8.8% seen once, with 2.9% in the top ten. The sample comprised whole blood. All receptors come from a female donor in good health. Some clones in this sample may be carry-over from other donors' samples.

This clonotype came up a few times. CDR3 residues: CASSPPGNSGNTIYF. The CDR3 nucleotides are TGTGCCAGCAGCCCCCCAGGGAACTCTGGAAACACCATATATTTT. This rearrangement joins TRBV3-1 to TRBJ1-3, with D tentatively TRBD1 (5 bases). Germline CDR1 reads LGHDT; CDR2 reads YNNKEL (reference sequence). The CDR3 is made up of 15 amino acids. V was shortened by 4 bases and J by 0 bases, with 10 bases between the two germline ends.

This clonotype appeared many times. The chain uses TRBV7-8 and TRBJ1-1; 9 nucleotides agree with TRBD1. This CDR3 contains 14 residues. Trimming at V came to 5 bases and at J to 6 bases, leaving 7 bases not matched to a gene. CDR1 and CDR2 from the germline V gene are SGHVS and FQNEAQ. CDR3 sequence: CASSRGTGSPEAFF. CDR3 DNA sequence: TGTGCCAGCAGCCGGGGGACAGGGAGCCCTGAAGCTTTCTTT.

The sample holds many counts of this clonotype. CDR3 amino acids: CASSLDSGNTIYF. The CDR3 nucleotides read TGTGCCAGCAGTTTGGACTCTGGAAACACCATATATTTT. The rearrangement uses TRBV12-3 or TRBV12-4 and TRBJ1-3; no clear D gene. The CDR3 is 13 amino acids. With 3 bases removed from V and 0 bases from J, the gap between germline ends came to 3 bases.

This clonotype was observed many times. The V and J genes are TRBV29-1 and TRBJ1-2, with D uncertain. Trimming left V 6 bases short and J 6 bases short, with 8 bases between. CDR3 length: 10 residues. Germline V gene data show CDR1 as SQVTM and CDR2 as ANQGSEA. CDR3 residues: CSVGRDGYTF. The CDR3 nucleotides are TGCAGCGTGGGGAGGGATGGCTACACCTTC. Full variable domain (missing parts from reference TRBV29-1 and TRBJ1-2): SAVISQKPSRDICQRGTSLTIQCQVDSQVTMMFWYRQQPGQSLTLIATANQGSEATYESGFVIDKFPISRPNLTFSTLTVSNMSPEDSSIYLCSVGRDGYTFGSGTRLTVV.

As for this clonotype: Given a much more abundant clone one base away, this may be a read error. The V and J genes are TRBV15 and TRBJ1-5; D is uncertain. Germline V CDR1 and CDR2: LNHNV, YYDKDF (reference sequence). This CDR3 region has 12 residues. In DNA form, the CDR3 reads TGTGCTACGGGGAGAGGCAATCAGCCCCAGCATTTT. Translation: CATGRGNQPQHF.

J is TRBJ1-5 and V is TRBV6-2 or TRBV6-3; D ambiguous. V was trimmed by 6 bases and J by 2 bases, leaving 14 bases between them. The CDR3 extends over 15 amino acids. Germline CDR1 MNHEY, CDR2 SVGEGT. CDR3 protein: CASRPTPGGNQPQHF. The DNA for the CDR3 is TGTGCCAGCAGGCCCACCCCCGGAGGCAATCAGCCCCAGCATTTT.

This clonotype was counted at least ten times. J is TRBJ2-3 and V is TRBV27; D uncertain. CDR1 MNHEY and CDR2 SMNVEV come from the germline V gene (reference sequence). The CDR3 loop spans 15 amino acids. V was pared by 2 bases and J by 0 bases, with 9 bases between. This CDR3 is CASSLGRLSTDTQYF. CDR3 sequence (DNA): TGTGCCAGCAGTTTAGGAAGGCTAAGCACAGATACGCAGTATTTT.

This clonotype was recorded a few times. For the CDR3, the DNA is TGTGCCAGCACCCCTCATCAGGGGGGGCTGAGAAACACCATATATTTT. Amino acids: CASTPHQGGLRNTIYF. V is TRBV6-1 and J is TRBJ1-3; 7 bases match TRBD1. In germline, CDR1 is MNHNS, CDR2 SASEGT. V lost 7 bases, J lost 5 bases, and 14 bases stayed unmatched. This CDR3 has 16 amino acids.

This clonotype was recorded a few times. V is TRBV11-2 and J is TRBJ2-1; 13 positions match TRBD2. After removal of 4 bases from V and 2 bases from J, the junction contained 2 bases not matched to a gene. The CDR3 totals 16 residues. Germline loops: CDR1 SGHAT, CDR2 FQNNGV. The chain's CDR3 is CASSSGLAGTYNEQFF. DNA for the CDR3: TGTGCCAGCAGCTCGGGACTAGCGGGAACCTACAATGAGCAGTTCTTC.

J is TRBJ2-3 and V is TRBV28; D is perhaps TRBD2 (6 bases). CDR1 and CDR2 (germline): MDHEN, SYDVKM. CDR3 length: 16 residues. Trimming cost V 5 bases and J 1 base, with 16 bases left between them. The CDR3 DNA sequence: TGTGCCAGCAGTCTACTCTTCGGAGGGCGCACAGATACGCAGTATTTT. It yields the protein CASSLLFGGRTDTQYF.

The chain combines TRBV20-1 with TRBJ1-2; 7 nucleotides match TRBD1. This CDR3 has 12 residues. Germline V CDR1 and CDR2: DFQATT, SNEGSKA (reference sequence). J lost 4 bases, V lost 3 bases, and 2 bases had no gene match. DNA of the CDR3: TGCAGTGCTAGGGGGGACAGCTATGGCTACACCTTC. It encodes CSARGDSYGYTF.

J is TRBJ2-3 and V is TRBV27; a possible D gene is TRBD1 (6 bases). Germline V gene data show CDR1 as MNHEY and CDR2 as SMNVEV (reference sequence). The V end lost 0 bases, the J end lost 2 bases, and 9 bases lay between the germline ends. This CDR3 spans 15 amino acids. The CDR3 loop is CASSLSDRYTDTQYF. The CDR3 DNA is TGTGCCAGCAGTTTATCGGACAGATACACAGATACGCAGTATTTT.